This record concerns one TCR beta chain sequence. The antigen it recognizes is unknown. There are no base qualities to consult, and no much larger clone falls within one base. TCRbeta CDR3 regions were amplified from genomic DNA by means of the immunoSEQ Assay, a bias-controlled multiplex PCR. The source study handled its data this way. Nucleated cell counts per sample were estimated from amplification of reference gene primers within the assay. Sequence reads were collapsed and filtered to measure the absolute abundance of every unique TCRbeta CDR3 rearrangement. Productive Simpson clonality was computed per sample as the square root of Simpson's diversity index over productive rearrangements. TCRdb took this table from immuneACCESS and kept in-frame rearrangements with V and J called. Such tables lack part of the clones; where checked against another copy, unresolved V genes explain under half of the gap, and the rest is unexplained. Clone size and V and J calls were adopted from that table, with D and trimming inferred from the DNA. In this sample the table shows roughly 130,000 clones, under 90% of which occur a single time. 12% of the sample comes from the top ten.

The collaborating institutions used their own protocols to collect whole blood in K2EDTA tubes. For TCRbeta analysis, collaborators shipped samples as frozen whole blood, isolated PBMCs, or DNA extracted from either of those sample types. The data stem from a study of blood T cell repertoires in COVID-19 (dated by TCRdb to 2020 to 2021). A note on the overall study: The collaborator samples originated in the United States, Italy and Spain and spanned the acute and convalescent phases of COVID-19. Samples were obtained from the ongoing ImmuneRACE study (first 160 participants) and from roughly 1,300 subjects provided by 6 global collaborators. The material from the prospective study consisted of cDNA or gDNA derived from T cells, B-cell-depleted T cells, or PBMCs. Where available, HLA class I and class II types were taken from metadata supplied by the sample provider and were not determined by assay-based typing. Nearly every sample came with metadata listing a de-identified subject ID, COVID-19 status, age in years and sex. The dataset comprised deeply sampled blood TCRbeta repertoires from subjects exposed to, actively infected with, or recovered from COVID-19. A freely available public database, intended as a resource for researchers studying the immune response to SARS-CoV-2, is where the repertoires were released. Overall study results and their limits: Clinical and demographic metadata were provided uncurated, with the amount varying by source and participant.

V loses 5 bases of germline sequence and J loses 0 bases, and the interval between the two ends is 7 bases. The CDR3 numbers 13 residues from cysteine through phenylalanine. Here the CDR3 DNA is all that survives: 39 bases in frame from base 1. Based on the germline V gene, the CDR1 and CDR2 sequences are MNHEY and SVGAGI. The rearranged chain carries TRBV6-5 and TRBJ1-1; matching of 6 bases hints at TRBD1 as the D gene. The receptor's source is a woman aged 55 to 70 with acute or convalescent COVID-19. Sequenced sample: peripheral blood. In nucleotides, the sequence is TGTGCCAGCAGTAGGACAGTGAACACTGAAGCTTTCTTT. Its protein reads: CASSRTVNTEAFF.